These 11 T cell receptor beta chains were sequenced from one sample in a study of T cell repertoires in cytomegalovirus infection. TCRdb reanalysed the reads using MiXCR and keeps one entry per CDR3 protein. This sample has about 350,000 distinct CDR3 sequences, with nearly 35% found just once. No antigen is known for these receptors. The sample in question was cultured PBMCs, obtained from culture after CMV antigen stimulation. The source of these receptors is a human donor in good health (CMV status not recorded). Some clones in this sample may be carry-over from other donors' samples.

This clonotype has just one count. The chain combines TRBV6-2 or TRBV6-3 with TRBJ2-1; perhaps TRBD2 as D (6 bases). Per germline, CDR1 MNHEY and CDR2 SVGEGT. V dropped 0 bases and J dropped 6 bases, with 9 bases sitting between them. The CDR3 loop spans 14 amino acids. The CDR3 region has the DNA TGTGCCAGCAGTTACTCCGGGACTCTCAATGAGCAGTTCTTC. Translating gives CASSYSGTLNEQFF.

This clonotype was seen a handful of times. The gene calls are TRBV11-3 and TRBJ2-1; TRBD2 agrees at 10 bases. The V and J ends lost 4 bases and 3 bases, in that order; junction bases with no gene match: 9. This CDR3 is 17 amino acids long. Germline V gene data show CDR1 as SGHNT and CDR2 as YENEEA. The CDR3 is CASSYHLAGVYYNEQFF. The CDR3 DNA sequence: TGTGCCAGCAGCTACCACCTAGCGGGAGTATACTACAATGAGCAGTTCTTC.

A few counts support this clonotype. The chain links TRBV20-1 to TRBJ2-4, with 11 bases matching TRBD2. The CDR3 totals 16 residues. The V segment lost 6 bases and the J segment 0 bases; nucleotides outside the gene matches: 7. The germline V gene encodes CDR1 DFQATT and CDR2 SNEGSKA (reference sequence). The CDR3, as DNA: TGCAGTGCCGAGGGACTAGCGGACCTAGCCAAAAACATTCAGTACTTC. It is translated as CSAEGLADLAKNIQYF.

The CDR3 loop reads CASSLAAGELFF. CDR3 bases: TGTGCCAGCAGTTTAGCCGCCGGGGAGCTGTTTTTT. This chain uses TRBV12-3 or TRBV12-4 with TRBJ2-2; D is ambiguous. The CDR3 runs 12 residues. The V and J ends lost 0 bases and 6 bases respectively, with 2 bases between them.

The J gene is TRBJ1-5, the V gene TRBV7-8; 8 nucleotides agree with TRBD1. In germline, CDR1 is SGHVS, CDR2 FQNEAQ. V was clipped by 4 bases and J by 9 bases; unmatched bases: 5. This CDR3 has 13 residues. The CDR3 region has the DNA TGTGCCAGCAGCTCTACAGGGGGTCGGCCCCAGCATTTT. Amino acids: CASSSTGGRPQHF.

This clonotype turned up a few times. CDR3 sequence reads: CASSTRQGDSPLHF. Written as DNA, the CDR3 is TGTGCCAGTAGTACCCGACAGGGGGATTCACCCCTCCACTTT. The genes are TRBV19 and TRBJ1-6; 9 nucleotides agree with TRBD1. The CDR3 consists of 14 residues. Germline values: CDR1 LNHDA, CDR2 SQIVND (reference sequence). With 4 bases clipped from V and 8 bases from J, the junction kept 3 bases outside the gene matches.

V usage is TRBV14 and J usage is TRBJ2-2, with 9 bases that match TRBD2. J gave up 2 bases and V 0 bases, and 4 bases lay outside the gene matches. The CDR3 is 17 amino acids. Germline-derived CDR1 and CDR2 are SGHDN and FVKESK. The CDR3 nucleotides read TGTGCCAGCAGCCAAGATAGACTAGCGGAAAACACCGGGGAGCTGTTTTTT. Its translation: CASSQDRLAENTGELFF.

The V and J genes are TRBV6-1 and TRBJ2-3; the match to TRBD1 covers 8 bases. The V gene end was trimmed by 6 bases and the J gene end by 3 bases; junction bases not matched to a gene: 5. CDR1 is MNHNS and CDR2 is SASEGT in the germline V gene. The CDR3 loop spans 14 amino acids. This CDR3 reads CASRRQGITDTQYF. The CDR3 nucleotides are TGTGCCAGCAGACGACAGGGGATTACAGATACGCAGTATTTT.

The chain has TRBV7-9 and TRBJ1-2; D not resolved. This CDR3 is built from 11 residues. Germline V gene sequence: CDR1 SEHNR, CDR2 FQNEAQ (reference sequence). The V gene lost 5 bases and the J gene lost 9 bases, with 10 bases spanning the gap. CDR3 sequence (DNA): TGTGCCAGCAGCCCCGAAGTCCGCTACACCTTC. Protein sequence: CASSPEVRYTF.

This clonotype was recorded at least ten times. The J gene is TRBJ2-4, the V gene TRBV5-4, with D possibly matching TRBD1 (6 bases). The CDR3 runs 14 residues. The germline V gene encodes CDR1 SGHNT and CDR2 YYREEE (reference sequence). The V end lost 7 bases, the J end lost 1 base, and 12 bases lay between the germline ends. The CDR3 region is CASSDDRAKNIQYF. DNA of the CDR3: TGTGCCAGCTCTGACGACAGGGCCAAAAACATTCAGTACTTC.

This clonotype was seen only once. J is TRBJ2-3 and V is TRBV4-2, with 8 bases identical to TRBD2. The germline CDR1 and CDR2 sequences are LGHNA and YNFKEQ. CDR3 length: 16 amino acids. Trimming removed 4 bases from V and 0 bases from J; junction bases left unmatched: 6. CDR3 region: CASSLRAGASTDTQYF. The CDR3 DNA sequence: TGTGCCAGCAGCCTACGAGCGGGAGCTAGCACAGATACGCAGTATTTT.